This record covers a single T cell receptor (beta chain). Using immunoSEQ multiplex PCR, the repertoire was profiled, and TCRdb retains in-frame clones only, with some absent. This sample has around 36,000 clones, with 87% found just once. Relapse after autologous stem cell transplantation occurred in every patient, and brentuximab vedotin exposure varied. Germline V gene data show CDR1 as MDHEN and CDR2 as SYDVKM. V dropped 7 bases and J dropped 3; count of bases not matched to a gene: 9. The CDR3 totals 15 residues. The entry originates in a study of PD-1 blockade in classical Hodgkin lymphoma. The sequence was collected from a human donor with classical Hodgkin lymphoma. J is TRBJ1-3 and V is TRBV28; 7 nucleotides match TRBD1. The sample was peripheral blood mononuclear cells (PBMCs), taken at baseline. The CDR3 spells CASTLPGTDGNTIYF. As DNA, the CDR3 is TGTGCCAGCACCCTTCCAGGGACAGATGGAAACACCATATATTTT.